The 22 T cell receptor beta chains presented below share a single source sample, sequenced in a study of blood T cell repertoires in COVID-19. Profiled with immunoSEQ multiplex PCR; TCRdb holds only in-frame clones, not every one. The sample gives some 250,000 clones, about nine tenths of which show up once; approximately 4.3% is in the top ten. The sample taken for sequencing was PBMCs or T cells enriched from blood (not recorded which). The receptors were gathered from a woman aged 25 to 45 with acute COVID-19.

The chain carries TRBV5-1 and TRBJ2-7; 7 nucleotides line up with TRBD2. V gave up 8 bases and J gave up 2 bases; unmatched junction bases: 13. Germline lookup yields CDR1 SGHRS and CDR2 YFSETQ. This CDR3 comprises 15 residues. The CDR3 DNA reads as TGCGCCAGTACCCTAGACGGGGGGACCCCCTACGAGCAGTACTTC. Amino acids: CASTLDGGTPYEQYF. The variable domain in full, with the rest retrieved from reference TRBV5-1 and TRBJ2-7, is KAGVTQTPRYLIKTRGQQVTLSCSPISGHRSVSWYQQTPGQGLQFLFEYFSETQRNKGNFPGRFSGRQFSNSRSEMNVSTLELGDSALYLCASTLDGGTPYEQYFGPGTRLTVT.

The rearrangement uses TRBV28 and TRBJ2-1; 8 positions match TRBD1. The CDR3 totals 14 residues. Germline V gene data show CDR1 as MDHEN and CDR2 as SYDVKM. The V segment lost 3 bases and the J segment 3 bases; nucleotides outside the gene matches: 1. DNA for the CDR3: TGTGCCAGCAGTTTGACAGGGGTCTACAATGAGCAGTTCTTC. Its protein product is CASSLTGVYNEQFF.

At least ten counts were recorded for this clone. The chain recombines TRBV4-1 with TRBJ1-1, with D maybe TRBD1 (5 bases). Germline assignment: CDR1 MGHRA and CDR2 YSYEKL. The V gene lost 1 base and the J gene lost 3 bases, with 15 bases spanning the gap. The CDR3 is 16 amino acids. CDR3 DNA: TGCGCCAGCAGCCAAGTGGACATGGGATTTCACACTGAAGCTTTCTTT. It specifies CASSQVDMGFHTEAFF.

The CDR3 spells CATAPDQDRAFYGYTF. The DNA for the CDR3 is TGTGCCACGGCGCCCGACCAGGACAGGGCTTTCTATGGCTACACCTTC. V is TRBV15 and J is TRBJ1-2, with 8 bases that match TRBD1. The CDR3 contains 16 residues. Germline loops: CDR1 LNHNV, CDR2 YYDKDF (reference sequence). V lost 9 bases and J lost 4; bases outside the gene matches: 16.

The chain couples TRBV6-1 to TRBJ2-7; D is unresolved. This CDR3 region has 16 residues. V lost 0 bases, J lost 0 bases, and 12 bases lay in between. Germline V gives CDR1 MNHNS, CDR2 SASEGT. This CDR3 is CASSEARSSPSYEQYF. The CDR3 bases are TGTGCCAGCAGTGAAGCGCGAAGCTCCCCCTCCTACGAGCAGTACTTC.

V is TRBV6-5 and J is TRBJ1-1, with a possible D match to TRBD1 (6 bases). The germline V gene encodes CDR1 MNHEY and CDR2 SVGAGI. V lost 2 bases and J lost 1, with 11 bases in between. The CDR3 has 15 amino acids. CDR3 amino acids: CASSYRGHRNTEAFF. The DNA for the CDR3 is TGTGCCAGCAGTTACCGGGGACACCGGAACACTGAAGCTTTCTTT.

This clone was observed a single time. The chain recombines TRBV19 with TRBJ1-6, with D tentatively TRBD1 (6 bases). V shed 7 bases and J shed 10 bases, with 14 bases lying between them. The CDR3 spans 13 residues. Looked up from germline, CDR1 is LNHDA and CDR2 is SQIVND (reference sequence). The CDR3 here is CASKDAGVSPLHF. As DNA, the CDR3 is TGTGCCAGTAAAGATGCAGGGGTCTCACCCCTCCACTTT.

This clone appeared a few times. This CDR3 is also generated by other DNA sequences in the sample. The chain links TRBV3-1 (or the pseudogene TRBV3-2) to TRBJ2-1; D not certain. This CDR3 comprises 14 residues. Germline-derived CDR1 and CDR2 are LGHDT and YNNKEL (reference sequence). The V end lost 0 bases, the J end lost 6 bases, and 9 bases lay between the germline ends. DNA of the CDR3: TGTGCCAGCAGCCAAGATAGTGGTCTCAATGAGCAGTTCTTC. Amino acids: CASSQDSGLNEQFF.

The chain employs TRBV20-1 and TRBJ2-5; D is uncertain. There are 11 residues in the CDR3. Trimming took off 1 base at V and 5 bases at J, with 5 bases between the two ends. Germline-derived CDR1 and CDR2 are DFQATT and SNEGSKA (reference sequence). CDR3 amino acids: CSARGAETQYF. CDR3 coding DNA: TGCAGTGCTAGAGGAGCGGAGACCCAGTACTTC.

The table lists this clone with a count of one. The chain combines TRBV7-2 with TRBJ1-2; 10 bases match TRBD1. Trimming removed 1 base from V and 8 bases from J; junction bases left unmatched: 4. The V gene's germline CDR1 is SGHTA and CDR2 FQGNSA. This CDR3 comprises 14 residues. CDR3 loop: CASSLVGQGVGYTF. For the CDR3, the DNA is TGTGCCAGCAGCTTAGTCGGACAGGGGGTCGGCTACACCTTC.

The rearrangement links TRBV5-1 to TRBJ2-2, with a tentative D call TRBD1 (6 bases). The germline V gene has CDR1 SGHRS and CDR2 YFSETQ. The V and J ends lost 2 bases and 5 bases respectively, with 10 bases between them. The CDR3 is 14 residues long. CDR3 nucleotides: TGCGCCAGCAGCTTAGCAGGGGTGACCGGGGAGCTGTTTTTT. As protein: CASSLAGVTGELFF. The full variable domain, completed using reference TRBV5-1 and TRBJ2-2, is KAGVTQTPRYLIKTRGQQVTLSCSPISGHRSVSWYQQTPGQGLQFLFEYFSETQRNKGNFPGRFSGRQFSNSRSEMNVSTLELGDSALYLCASSLAGVTGELFFGEGSRLTVL.

The rearrangement links TRBV19 to TRBJ2-1, with 8 bases identical to TRBD2. The V gene's germline CDR1 is LNHDA and CDR2 SQIVND (reference sequence). The CDR3 loop spans 13 amino acids. V was pared by 8 bases and J by 9 bases, with 9 bases of the junction left unmatched. CDR3 sequence (DNA): TGTGCCAGTCATCCGGGGGGGCCGGTTGAGCAGTTCTTC. This translates into CASHPGGPVEQFF.

The chain is built from TRBV6-5 and TRBJ1-2; the D is unclear. V shed 8 bases and J shed 7 bases, with 14 bases lying between them. Per germline, CDR1 MNHEY and CDR2 SVGAGI. This CDR3 contains 12 residues. The chain's CDR3 is CASHGGGVGYTF. The CDR3 coding sequence is TGTGCCAGCCACGGAGGTGGGGTTGGCTACACCTTC.

The rearrangement uses TRBV4-1 and TRBJ1-1; maybe TRBD1 (6 bases). The CDR3 sequence is 14 residues long. The germline V gene has CDR1 MGHRA and CDR2 YSYEKL. The V gene lost 2 bases and the J gene lost 4 bases, with 11 bases spanning the gap. CDR3 in amino acids: CASSQPQGATEAFF. The CDR3 DNA reads as TGCGCCAGCAGCCAACCACAGGGCGCCACTGAAGCTTTCTTT.

V usage is TRBV28 and J usage is TRBJ2-3, with 9 bases matching TRBD2. The V segment lost 8 bases and the J segment 0 bases; nucleotides outside the gene matches: 9. Germline CDR1 and CDR2: MDHEN and SYDVKM. There are 16 residues in the CDR3. CDR3 DNA: TGTGCCAGCGGTCTGAGACTAGCGGCTAGCACAGATACGCAGTATTTT. It encodes CASGLRLAASTDTQYF.

This clone appeared a single time. This chain connects TRBV4-3 to TRBJ2-3, with TRBD2 matching 7 bases. The CDR3 spans 16 residues. The germline CDR1 and CDR2 sequences are LGHNA and YSLEER. The V and J ends lost 0 bases and 2 bases, in that order; junction bases with no gene match: 5. CDR3 residues: CASSQELGGYTDTQYF. The CDR3 DNA is TGCGCCAGCAGCCAAGAGTTGGGGGGGTACACAGATACGCAGTATTTT.

V gene TRBV7-2 combines with J gene TRBJ1-5, with D unresolved. Trimming took off 1 base at V and 2 bases at J, with 9 bases between the two ends. There are 15 residues in the CDR3. Germline lookup yields CDR1 SGHTA and CDR2 FQGNSA. CDR3 sequence reads: CASSLDWAGNQPQHF. The CDR3 coding sequence is TGTGCCAGCAGCTTAGACTGGGCTGGCAATCAGCCCCAGCATTTT.

This clone has more than one count but fewer than ten. The V call is TRBV3-1 (or the pseudogene TRBV3-2), the J call TRBJ1-4; 7 bases map to TRBD1. The germline gives CDR1 LGHDT, CDR2 YNNKEL (reference sequence). V was clipped by 5 bases and J by 7 bases; unmatched bases: 4. This CDR3 has 13 amino acids. CDR3 sequence: CASSNWDSEKLFF. CDR3 in DNA: TGTGCCAGCAGCAACTGGGACAGTGAAAAACTGTTTTTT.

A note on this clone: Other DNA variants within this sample encode the same CDR3. This chain links TRBV5-6 with TRBJ1-2; D is perhaps TRBD1 (5 bases). Germline CDR1 and CDR2: SGHDT and YYEEEE. V was shortened by 2 bases and J by 5 bases, with 10 bases between the two germline ends. The length of the CDR3 is 13 residues. The CDR3 sequence is CASSLPQGYGYTF. CDR3 DNA sequence: TGTGCCAGCAGCTTACCTCAGGGTTATGGCTACACCTTC.

The V gene is TRBV10-2, the J gene TRBJ2-6; 7 bases are a match to TRBD2. J lost 4 bases, V lost 0 bases, and 3 bases had no gene match. This CDR3 has 16 amino acids. CDR1 is WSHSY, CDR2 SAAADI, per germline. The CDR3 sequence is CASSESGGTGANVLTF. The CDR3 bases are TGCGCCAGCAGTGAGTCCGGGGGGACCGGGGCCAACGTCCTGACTTTC.

This chain links TRBV12-3 or TRBV12-4 with TRBJ2-7, with TRBD1 matching over 8 bases. V trimming: 1 base; J trimming: 9 bases; junction bases outside the gene matches: 5. This CDR3 region has 13 residues. The CDR3 is CASSLGQGAGQYF. CDR3 DNA sequence: TGTGCCAGCAGTTTAGGTCAGGGGGCAGGGCAGTACTTC.

This chain joins TRBV2 and TRBJ1-5; 8 positions match TRBD1. Germline values: CDR1 SNHLY, CDR2 FYNNEI. The V gene end was trimmed by 6 bases and the J gene end by 7 bases; junction bases not matched to a gene: 11. CDR3 length: 15 residues. DNA of the CDR3: TGTGCCAGCAGATTTGCCCGGACAGGGAAGCAGCCCCAGCATTTT. Protein sequence: CASRFARTGKQPQHF.